A single sample gave rise to the 20 T cell receptor beta chains below, sequenced in a study of blood T cell repertoires in COVID-19. Repertoires were generated with immunoSEQ multiplex PCR, while TCRdb's copy carries only in-frame clones and drops some. This sample has about 260,000 clones, with around 90% found just once. The sequenced material came from PBMCs or T cells enriched from blood (not recorded which). The source is a woman aged 40 to 50 who had been exposed to COVID-19.

The chain employs TRBV28 and TRBJ2-1, with 8 positions matching TRBD1. With V trimmed by 8 bases and J by 7 bases, 10 bases remained unmatched. The CDR3 consists of 14 residues. Germline V gives CDR1 MDHEN, CDR2 SYDVKM. The CDR3 nucleotides are TGTGCCAGCTCTGTCCAGGGGGCAACGAATGAGCAGTTCTTC. Amino acid sequence: CASSVQGATNEQFF.

This clone occurred once. The J gene is TRBJ1-4, the V gene TRBV11-3; 11 bases match TRBD1. The germline V gene has CDR1 SGHNT and CDR2 YENEEA. The V segment lost 5 bases and the J segment 6 bases; nucleotides outside the gene matches: 5. The CDR3 totals 15 residues. The CDR3 spells CASSPPGQGDEKLFF. The CDR3 bases are TGTGCCAGCAGCCCACCGGGACAGGGGGATGAAAAACTGTTTTTT.

The chain couples TRBV9 to TRBJ2-5; 7 bases are a match to TRBD1. The CDR3 covers 14 residues. In germline, CDR1 is SGDLS, CDR2 YYNGEE. V trimming: 2 bases; J trimming: 0 bases; junction bases outside the gene matches: 1. Here the CDR3 DNA reads TGTGCCAGCAGCGTTCAGGGGGACCAAGAGACCCAGTACTTC. This sequence encodes CASSVQGDQETQYF.

The chain joins TRBV5-1 to TRBJ2-7, with D maybe TRBD1 (5 bases). The CDR3 runs to 13 residues. Germline lookup yields CDR1 SGHRS and CDR2 YFSETQ. CDR3 loop: CASSLTAKDEQYV. CDR3 bases: TGTGCCAGCAGCTTGACAGCTAAAGACGAGCAGTACGTC.

The CDR3 protein is CATRGTGTDTQYF. The CDR3 DNA reads as TGTGCCACCAGGGGGACAGGCACAGATACGCAGTATTTT. This sequence joins TRBV24-1 and TRBJ2-3, with TRBD1 matching over 7 bases. This CDR3 is 13 amino acids long. In germline, CDR1 is KGHDR, CDR2 SFDVKD. The junction had 1 base not matched to a gene; V was cut back by 7 bases and J by 1 base.

This clone was seen only once. V and J are TRBV6-4 and TRBJ2-1, with 9 bases identical to TRBD2. The ends lost 6 bases at V and 4 bases at J; junction bases unmatched: 10. The CDR3 has 16 amino acids. Germline lookup yields CDR1 MRHNA and CDR2 SNTAGT. The CDR3 region is CASSQSSSGEYNEQFF. CDR3 coding DNA: TGTGCCAGCAGCCAGTCCTCTAGCGGGGAGTACAATGAGCAGTTCTTC.

The chain is built from TRBV4-3 and TRBJ1-1; D is undetermined. Germline CDR1 and CDR2: LGHNA and YSLEER. The CDR3 loop spans 17 amino acids. V dropped 0 bases and J dropped 6 bases, with 20 bases sitting between them. The CDR3 sequence: CASSQEKRPHAGSEAFF. CDR3 DNA sequence: TGCGCCAGCAGCCAAGAAAAAAGGCCTCATGCAGGCTCTGAAGCTTTCTTT.

The rearrangement links TRBV20-1 to TRBJ2-1; D is perhaps TRBD2 (5 bases). The CDR3 loop spans 11 amino acids. V shed 6 bases and J shed 7 bases, with 10 bases lying between them. Germline CDR1 is DFQATT and CDR2 is SNEGSKA (reference sequence). Here the CDR3 reads CSALGVNEQFF. The CDR3 DNA reads as TGCAGTGCATTGGGAGTAAATGAGCAGTTCTTC.

This chain joins TRBV11-3 and TRBJ2-1, with D perhaps TRBD1 (6 bases). CDR1 and CDR2 from the germline V gene are SGHNT and YENEEA. This CDR3 is 14 amino acids long. V was shortened by 5 bases and J by 6 bases, with 14 bases between the two germline ends. The CDR3 loop is CASSQARGRNEQFF. The DNA for the CDR3 is TGTGCCAGCAGCCAAGCCAGGGGTCGCAATGAGCAGTTCTTC.

This rearrangement joins TRBV29-1 to TRBJ1-2, with 8 bases lining up with TRBD1. V lost 6 bases and J lost 7; bases outside the gene matches: 13. The germline CDR1 and CDR2 sequences are SQVTM and ANQGSEA. This CDR3 spans 14 amino acids. As DNA, the CDR3 is TGCAGCGTCGACCTCAAACAGGGGGACAGTGGCTACACCTTC. Translating gives CSVDLKQGDSGYTF. Looking up the rest from reference TRBV29-1 and TRBJ1-2 gives the full variable domain: SAVISQKPSRDICQRGTSLTIQCQVDSQVTMMFWYRQQPGQSLTLIATANQGSEATYESGFVIDKFPISRPNLTFSTLTVSNMSPEDSSIYLCSVDLKQGDSGYTFGSGTRLTVV.

This chain connects TRBV6-5 to TRBJ1-1; D not resolved. Germline-derived CDR1 and CDR2 are MNHEY and SVGAGI. V was clipped by 0 bases and J by 5 bases, with 10 bases between them. This CDR3 comprises 14 residues. The CDR3 bases are TGTGCCAGCAGTTACTCGTGGACGGGGACTGAAGCTTTCTTT. Translating gives CASSYSWTGTEAFF.

This sequence joins TRBV14 and TRBJ1-1; 8 positions match TRBD1. Per the germline V gene, CDR1 is SGHDN and CDR2 is FVKESK. J gave up 6 bases and V 0 bases, and 15 bases lay outside the gene matches. The CDR3 is 18 amino acids. CDR3 amino acids: CASSQEGAGGGGEAEAFF. In DNA, the CDR3 is TGTGCCAGCAGCCAAGAAGGTGCAGGGGGCGGAGGAGAGGCTGAAGCTTTCTTT.

The V gene is TRBV7-3, the J gene TRBJ2-1; 7 positions match TRBD1. Germline CDR1 reads SGHTA; CDR2 reads FQGTGA. This CDR3 has 17 amino acids. Germline trimming cut 1 base from V and 0 bases from J; bases unmatched to any gene: 6. CDR3: CASSLRDRASSYNEQFF. In nucleotides, the CDR3 is TGTGCCAGCAGCTTAAGAGACAGGGCTAGCTCCTACAATGAGCAGTTCTTC. Complete variable domain (other parts from reference TRBV7-3 and TRBJ2-1): GAGVSQTPSNKVTEKGKYVELRCDPISGHTALYWYRQSLGQGPEFLIYFQGTGAADDSGLPNDRFFAVRPEGSVSTLKIQRTERGDSAVYLCASSLRDRASSYNEQFFGPGTRLTVL.

V usage is TRBV5-4 and J usage is TRBJ2-5; TRBD1 is a possible D gene (5 bases). V lost 4 bases, J lost 2 bases, and 12 bases lay in between. The germline CDR1 and CDR2 sequences are SGHNT and YYREEE (reference sequence). The CDR3 spans 14 residues. The CDR3 coding sequence is TGTGCCAGCAGCACCCTGGACATACAAGAGACCCAGTACTTC. This codes for CASSTLDIQETQYF.

This clone was detected a few times. This chain links TRBV6-2 or TRBV6-3 with TRBJ2-1; 10 nucleotides align to TRBD2. With 2 bases clipped from V and 9 bases from J, the junction kept 10 bases outside the gene matches. Germline V lookup: CDR1 MNHEY, CDR2 SVGEGT. There are 16 residues in the CDR3. CDR3: CASSYGLAGVLSEQFF. CDR3 nucleotides: TGTGCCAGCAGTTACGGCCTAGCGGGAGTACTTAGTGAGCAGTTCTTC.

The J gene is TRBJ1-1, the V gene TRBV25-1; no clear D gene. CDR3 size: 12 residues. V gave up 2 bases and J gave up 7 bases, with 8 bases separating them. Germline CDR1 MGHDK, CDR2 SYGVNS. This chain's CDR3 is CASSEQFGEAFF. The CDR3 bases are TGTGCCAGCAGTGAACAATTCGGTGAAGCTTTCTTT.

The gene calls are TRBV5-1 and TRBJ2-1; 7 bases line up with TRBD2. J was trimmed by 9 bases and V by 3 bases; bases with no gene match: 15. The CDR3 length is 16 residues. Germline-derived CDR1 and CDR2 are SGHRS and YFSETQ. The CDR3 bases are TGCGCCAGCAGCTCAGCAAGCACTACTACGGGGGGTGAGCAGTTCTTC. Residues: CASSSASTTTGGEQFF.

The chain recombines TRBV2 with TRBJ1-5; 11 nucleotides agree with TRBD1. The trim removed 5 bases at V and 0 bases at J, leaving 18 bases unmatched. The CDR3 contains 21 residues. Germline assignment: CDR1 SNHLY and CDR2 FYNNEI. The CDR3 spells CASSTNTPGTGGVGSNQPQHF. The DNA for the CDR3 is TGTGCCAGCAGTACAAACACACCCGGGACAGGGGGTGTTGGTAGCAATCAGCCCCAGCATTTT.

The chain is built from TRBV27 and TRBJ1-2, with D tentatively TRBD1 (6 bases). Germline-derived CDR1 and CDR2 are MNHEY and SMNVEV (reference sequence). Trimming took 5 bases from V and 5 from J, leaving 15 bases between them. This CDR3 is built from 14 residues. This chain's CDR3 is CASSPLNQGYGYTF. The CDR3 region has the DNA TGTGCCAGCAGTCCATTAAACCAGGGGTATGGCTACACCTTC.

The chain uses TRBV29-1 and TRBJ1-5, with a tentative D call TRBD1 (5 bases). Germline CDR1 and CDR2: SQVTM and ANQGSEA. CDR3 length equals 15 residues. Deletions cut 6 bases from V and 0 bases from J, with 15 bases between. CDR3 region: CSVAVGGTSNQPQHF. Written as DNA, the CDR3 is TGCAGCGTGGCCGTTGGGGGGACTAGCAATCAGCCCCAGCATTTT.